This TCR beta chain was identified in a study of technical replicates of blood from several donors. This CDR3 comprises 12 residues. Germline CDR1 and CDR2: PRHDT and FYEKMQ (reference sequence). V lost 5 bases, J lost 6 bases, and 11 bases lay in between. Clones were sequenced by immunoSEQ multiplex PCR, and TCRdb holds only the in-frame ones, with some missing. The sample records more than 65,000 clones, just under 95% being singletons. The source is a human donor in good health. The chain has TRBV13 and TRBJ2-7; D not resolved. The sequenced sample was T cells isolated from PBMCs. The CDR3 coding sequence is TGTGCCAGCAGCCCCCTAGATGGCGAGCAGTACTTC. Its translation: CASSPLDGEQYF.